The text below deals with one TCR beta chain. Its binding antigen is unknown. This record belongs to a study of monozygotic twins with inflammatory bowel disease (dated 2019 in TCRdb). About the investigation overall: In total, 28 monozygotic twin pairs made up the full study: 19 Danish pairs, all IBD-discordant, plus nine German pairs, of which four were IBD-concordant and five were IBD-discordant. Within discordant pairs, disease-associated traits were sought mainly by comparing IBD patients with their genetically identical healthy co-twins. Each individual had, on average, about 151 000 unique TCRalpha sequences and 181 000 unique TCRbeta sequences available for analysis.

From each donor, a roughly 2.6 ml peripheral blood sample was collected into PAXgene tubes and stored at -80 degrees C. Without any T cell sorting, total RNA was extracted from whole blood using the PAXgene blood miRNA kit on an automated QIAcube. Peripheral blood from monozygotic twin pairs concordant or discordant for inflammatory bowel disease was subjected to deep TCRalpha and TCRbeta repertoire profiling with unique molecular barcoding. Smoking habits were recorded for all twin pairs, and each individual was classified as a current, former or never smoker. The germline V gene (reference sequence) yields SEHNR for CDR1 and FQNEAQ for CDR2. The CDR3 numbers 15 residues from cysteine through phenylalanine. The record lacks a DNA sequence. General findings and caveats noted by the study authors: The results gave no support for a single strong signal or clonotype linked to IBD. No difference in repertoire similarity was observed between concordant and discordant twins, possibly owing to limited statistical power. Because patients received different immunosuppressive treatments, the repertoires may have picked up extra background noise and variability between individuals. A decrease in TCRbeta repertoire diversity, as measured by inverse Simpson index, was observed in IBD patients compared with their healthy co-twins. The analysis was unable to tell apart different T cell subtypes. Compared with healthy twins, IBD patients had fewer clonotypes in common with other individuals, a difference most pronounced in patients showing signs of disease activity.

The library was made by 5' RACE. Each TCR library was prepared from about 4,000 ng of total RNA. For each sample, cDNA was synthesized in eight separate reactions using SMARTScribe reverse transcriptase. During cDNA synthesis, unique molecular identifiers containing a 6-nucleotide sample barcode were introduced by template switching. TCRalpha and TCRbeta cDNA was amplified by two nested PCRs of 16 and 9 cycles, with bead purification after each PCR. Before amplification, the cDNA was treated with uracil DNA-glycosylase and purified using the QIAquick PCR purification kit. The second PCR added Illumina TruSeq-compatible adapters along with sample-specific barcodes. Library quality and concentration were checked on TapeStation and Qubit, and libraries were pooled at 4.5 to 5.5 ng each. Sequencing of the pooled libraries was done on an Illumina HiSeq2500 single-index Rapid Run using custom sequencing primers and 2 x 100 bp reads. The study's processing was this. UMI-based consensus assembly with MiGEC version 1.2.6 was used to correct PCR and sequencing errors. MiXCR version 2.1.1 was used to carry out V(D)J alignment, clonotype assembly and CDR3 extraction. Normalisation of gene usage, clonotype sharing and MAIT/NKT TCR abundance was achieved by analysing the top 1000, 10 000 and 20 000 clonotypes per sample. After downsampling to 27 000 UMIs, diversity was calculated as the inverse Simpson index using the vegan R package. Paired Mann-Whitney U tests were applied to discordant twin pairs, and Benjamini-Hochberg correction was used for multiple testing. TCRdb reprocessed the reads; each CDR3 protein sequence makes one entry, and DNA is unavailable. TCRdb, not the original authors, processed these V and J calls. The sample table includes approximately 160,000 distinct CDR3 sequences. Less than 7.5% of the sample rests with the top ten.

In this chain, TRBV7-9 is recombined with TRBJ1-1; TCRdb selects TRBD1, and the lack of DNA leaves this call unchecked. What was sequenced was blood. This receptor was identified in a human donor with ulcerative colitis or Crohn's disease, or a healthy co-twin of an affected twin (not recorded which). The CDR3 protein: CASSLGDRGNTEAFF.